Described below is a single TCR beta chain sequence and its context. TCRdb keeps only in-frame clones here, not all; method: immunoSEQ multiplex PCR. The data contain around 70,000 clones, approximately 91% of them singletons. The record originates from a study of blood T cell repertoires in COVID-19. The clonotype originates from a human donor in a cohort sampled during active COVID-19. The sequencing input was peripheral blood.

The CDR3 region is CAIARLAGEGSDTQYF. CDR3 nucleotide sequence: TGTGCCATCGCCCGCTTGGCGGGAGAAGGTTCAGATACGCAGTATTTT. J is TRBJ2-3 and V is TRBV10-3, with TRBD2 matching over 7 bases. The CDR3 extends over 16 amino acids. V was pared by 8 bases and J by 4 bases, with 15 bases of the junction left unmatched. The germline gives CDR1 ENHRY, CDR2 SYGVKD.